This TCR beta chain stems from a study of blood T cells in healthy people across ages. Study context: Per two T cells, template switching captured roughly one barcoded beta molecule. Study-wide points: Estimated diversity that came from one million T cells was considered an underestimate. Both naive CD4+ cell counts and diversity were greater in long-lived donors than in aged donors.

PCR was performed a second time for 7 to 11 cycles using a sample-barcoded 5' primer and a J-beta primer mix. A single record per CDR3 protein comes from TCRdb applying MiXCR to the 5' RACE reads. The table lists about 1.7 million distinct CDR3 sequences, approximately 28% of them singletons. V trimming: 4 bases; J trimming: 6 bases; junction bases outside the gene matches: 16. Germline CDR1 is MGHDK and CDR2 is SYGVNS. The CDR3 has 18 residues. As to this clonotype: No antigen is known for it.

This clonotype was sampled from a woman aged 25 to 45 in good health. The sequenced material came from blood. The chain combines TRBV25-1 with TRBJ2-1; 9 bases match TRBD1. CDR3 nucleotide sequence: TGTGCCAGCAGTGGCTCCGGGACAGGGATGATTCGGCGCAATGAGCAGTTCTTC. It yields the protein CASSGSGTGMIRRNEQFF.